These T cell receptor beta chains were read from a single sample in a study of control samples from healthy donors and cancer patients. The method was immunoSEQ multiplex PCR; TCRdb's version includes in-frame clones alone and lacks a portion of them. Of 57,000 or so clones listed, 90% were seen once; the top ten hold around 5.4%. Sequenced: PBMCs. The receptor source for this set is a man aged 60-69 years with colorectal cancer. Both conserved end residues are part of each CDR3. Size is omitted from some rows. Given values are once, few, many or a class for expanded clones.

CSVEVLPSGQETQYF	TRBJ2-5	TRBV29-1	NA
CASSRVARGGYTF	TRBJ1-2	TRBV7-9	NA
CASSPLRSTGVGAEAFF	TRBJ1-1	TRBV7-9	NA
CASSFAANYGYTF	TRBJ1-2	TRBV27	NA
CASSQRGRAYGYTF	TRBJ1-2	TRBV3-1/TRBV3-2	NA
CASSSTAPKPYEQYF	TRBJ2-7	TRBV28	NA
CASSLFTPGTQYF	TRBJ2-3	TRBV11-2	NA
CASRGPGEKLFF	TRBJ1-4	TRBV6-5	once
CSVNPTTGKNTEAFF	TRBJ1-1	TRBV29-1	NA
CASSANRGAPTYEQYF	TRBJ2-7	TRBV11-2	NA
CASRRISGANVLTF	TRBJ2-6	TRBV6-5	NA
CASKGQAETYEQYF	TRBJ2-7	TRBV2	NA
CATSDRGVRDNEQFF	TRBJ2-1	TRBV24-1	NA
CASGSTATDTQYF	TRBJ2-3	TRBV11-3	NA
CASSLVSPHLRNSPLHF	TRBJ1-6	TRBV27	NA
CASSYRWEKVGANEQYF	TRBJ2-7	TRBV6-2/TRBV6-3	NA
CASSVAEFSYEQYF	TRBJ2-7	TRBV9	NA
CANKIPSGGPDTQYF	TRBJ2-3	TRBV28	NA
CASSSDRFNTGELFF	TRBJ2-2	TRBV5-1	NA
CASTQYSSGANVLTF	TRBJ2-6	TRBV27	NA
CASGSNRGGPFFEQYF	TRBJ2-7	TRBV12-5	NA
CASSQDRAESSYNSPLHF	TRBJ1-6	TRBV4-2	NA
CATGTSTGELFF	TRBJ2-2	TRBV24-1	NA
CASSLAGLAGGTDTQYF	TRBJ2-3	TRBV7-9	NA
CASSSVGQRGYEQYF	TRBJ2-7	TRBV4-1	NA
CASSPGKDNEQFF	TRBJ2-1	TRBV5-1	NA
CASSQAINYGYTF	TRBJ1-2	TRBV3-1/TRBV3-2	NA
CASSLLRDTEAFF	TRBJ1-1	TRBV11-1	NA
CASSQTNGAGPGNTIYF	TRBJ1-3	TRBV4-2	NA